The T cell receptor (beta chain) under discussion was sequenced for a study of identical twins. TCRdb reprocessed the 5' RACE reads with MiXCR, giving one entry per CDR3 protein. Of roughly 480,000 distinct CDR3 sequences in the sample, 20% to 30% were seen once. V was shortened by 1 base and J by 6 bases, with 9 bases between the two germline ends. The CDR3 sequence is 13 residues long. Germline V gene sequence: CDR1 SGHRS, CDR2 YFSETQ. Only healthy Caucasians were enrolled as donors. In addition, the sample was reused for a study of T cells expressing NK-cell markers.

The V gene is TRBV5-1, the J gene TRBJ2-3, with no clear D. This clonotype originated in a woman under 30 in good health. What was sequenced was CD4+ T cells sorted from blood. CDR3 loop: CASSLQVWDTQYF. The CDR3 DNA reads as TGCGCCAGCAGCTTGCAGGTCTGGGATACGCAGTATTTT.